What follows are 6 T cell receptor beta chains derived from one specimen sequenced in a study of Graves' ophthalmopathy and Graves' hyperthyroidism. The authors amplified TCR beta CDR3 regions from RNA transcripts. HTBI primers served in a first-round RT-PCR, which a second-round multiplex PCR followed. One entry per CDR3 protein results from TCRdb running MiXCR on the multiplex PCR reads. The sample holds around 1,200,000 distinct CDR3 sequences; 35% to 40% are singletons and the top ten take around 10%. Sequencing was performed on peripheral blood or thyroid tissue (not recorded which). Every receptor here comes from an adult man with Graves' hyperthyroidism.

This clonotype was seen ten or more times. CDR3 amino acids: CASSGGRGVQTQYF. DNA of the CDR3: TGTGCCAGCAGTGGGGGCAGGGGCGTCCAGACCCAGTACTTC. This chain links TRBV6-5 with TRBJ2-5, with D possibly matching TRBD1 (6 bases). The CDR3 contains 14 residues. Per germline, CDR1 MNHEY and CDR2 SVGAGI. The V end was cut by 5 bases, the J end by 6 bases, with 16 bases between.

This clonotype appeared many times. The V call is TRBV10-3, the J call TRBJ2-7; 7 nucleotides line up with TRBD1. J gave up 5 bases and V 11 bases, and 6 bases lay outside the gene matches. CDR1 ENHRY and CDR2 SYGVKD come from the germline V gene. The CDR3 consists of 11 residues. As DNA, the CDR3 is TGTGCCGTCGGGACAGTCAACGAGCAGTACTTC. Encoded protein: CAVGTVNEQYF.

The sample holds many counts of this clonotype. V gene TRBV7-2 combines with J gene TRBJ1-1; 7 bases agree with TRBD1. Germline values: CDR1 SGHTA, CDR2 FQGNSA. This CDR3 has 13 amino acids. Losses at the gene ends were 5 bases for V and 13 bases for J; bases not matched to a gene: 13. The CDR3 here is CASSARQGSKVFF. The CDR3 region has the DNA TGTGCCAGCAGCGCTCGACAGGGCTCGAAAGTTTTCTTT.

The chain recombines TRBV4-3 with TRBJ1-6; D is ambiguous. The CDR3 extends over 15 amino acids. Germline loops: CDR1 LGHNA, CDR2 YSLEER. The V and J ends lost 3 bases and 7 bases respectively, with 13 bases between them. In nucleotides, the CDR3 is TGCGCCAGCAGCCACACCCCCGGGTCAAATTCACCCCTCCACTTT. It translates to CASSHTPGSNSPLHF.

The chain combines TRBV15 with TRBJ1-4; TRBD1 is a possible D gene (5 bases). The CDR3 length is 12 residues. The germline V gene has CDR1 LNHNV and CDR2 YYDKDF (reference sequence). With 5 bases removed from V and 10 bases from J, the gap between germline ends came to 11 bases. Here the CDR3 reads CATSSLGLKLFF. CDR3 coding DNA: TGTGCCACCAGCTCACTGGGGCTAAAACTGTTTTTT.

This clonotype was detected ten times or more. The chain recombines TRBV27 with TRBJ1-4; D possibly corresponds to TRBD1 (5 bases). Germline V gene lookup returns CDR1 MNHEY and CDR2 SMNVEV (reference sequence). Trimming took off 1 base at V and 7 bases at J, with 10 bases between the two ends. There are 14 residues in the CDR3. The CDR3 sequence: CASSLYGGVEKLFF. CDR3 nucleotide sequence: TGTGCCAGCAGTTTATACGGGGGTGTTGAAAAACTGTTTTTT.